The T cell receptor (beta chain) under discussion was sequenced for a study of blood T cells in healthy people across ages. Regarding the study as a whole: TCR beta diversity was tightly associated with the proportion of naive T cells.

Germline CDR1 is MGHRA and CDR2 is YSYEKL. Trimming removed 4 bases from V and 0 bases from J, with 16 bases in between. The CDR3 spans 17 residues. It was with a sample-barcoded 5' primer and a J-beta primer mix that a second PCR of roughly 6 to 12 cycles was run. Each of the samples gave a minimum of 2.5 million paired-end reads that contained CDR3. TCRdb reprocessed the 5' RACE reads via MiXCR and lists one record per CDR3 protein. There are about 1,500,000 distinct CDR3 sequences in the sample; around 39% occur only once, and around 8% lies in the top ten. PBMCs numbering at least 6.5 million were isolated per sample. Note on this clonotype: The antigen is not known.

The sample consisted of blood. This clonotype was obtained from a woman between 18 and 29 years old in good health. The rearrangement joins TRBV4-1 to TRBJ2-4; D perhaps matches TRBD1 (5 bases). CDR3 sequence: CASSPQVHSLAKNIQYF. DNA of the CDR3: TGCGCCAGCAGCCCACAGGTGCACTCACTAGCCAAAAACATTCAGTACTTC.